This TCR beta chain stems from a study of CD8 T cells in ankylosing spondylitis (dated by TCRdb to the late 2010s). Context from the whole study: To find TCR variants linked to disease, the study profiled T cell receptor beta repertoires in ankylosing spondylitis patients and healthy donors. Samples of peripheral blood were taken, and for ankylosing spondylitis patients, synovial fluid was collected as well. The full study cohort comprised around 23 ankylosing spondylitis patients and around 100 healthy donors. Summary of the overall study and its limitations: The disease-linked clones had a CD8+ phenotype and were found at relatively low frequencies in peripheral blood. Significant enrichment of the disease-linked clones was reported in matched synovial fluid samples from ankylosing spondylitis patients. Blood from ankylosing spondylitis patients appeared to be characterized by a TCR beta motif made up of about 8 highly homologous amino acid variants. Some motif variants were previously reported in synovial fluid and blood of reactive arthritis patients, suggesting common disease-initiation mechanisms.

Clipping removes 0 bases from V and 4 bases from J, with 4 as the unmatched junction base count. The CDR3 runs 15 residues from the cysteine to the phenylalanine. The sequence is cut down to CDR3 DNA, 45 bases in frame from base 1. This clonotype was seen many times. Its antigen is still unknown. No base qualities exist here, and no much larger clone lies one base off it. The run used an Illumina HiSeq 2500. Quantitative 5'-RACE with molecular barcodes was the method used to prepare the TCR beta libraries. On the authors' methods: To identify disease-linked TCR variants, a new computational method was used, one built on a probabilistic model of VDJ rearrangement. TCRdb ran its own pipeline on the public reads, namely fastp trimming at Q25 and MiXCR clone calling, and kept in-frame beta chains. Identical CDR3 proteins give one entry, which carries the most common genes and DNA. These V and J calls derive from TCRdb rather than the authors' analysis. The sample data list 500,000 or so distinct CDR3 sequences, and about 5.2% of these were observed just once. 3% to 4.5% of the sample goes to the ten largest clones.

The sequence was collected from a male donor with ankylosing spondylitis. Sequencing was carried out using blood, either unsorted or a sorted T cell fraction (not recorded which). Here the chain combines TRBV12-3 or TRBV12-4 and TRBJ2-7; 9 bases in between match TRBD1. The bases read TGTGCCAGCAGTTTAGCCGGACAGGGGAATTACGAGCAGTACTTC. Its translation reads: CASSLAGQGNYEQYF.